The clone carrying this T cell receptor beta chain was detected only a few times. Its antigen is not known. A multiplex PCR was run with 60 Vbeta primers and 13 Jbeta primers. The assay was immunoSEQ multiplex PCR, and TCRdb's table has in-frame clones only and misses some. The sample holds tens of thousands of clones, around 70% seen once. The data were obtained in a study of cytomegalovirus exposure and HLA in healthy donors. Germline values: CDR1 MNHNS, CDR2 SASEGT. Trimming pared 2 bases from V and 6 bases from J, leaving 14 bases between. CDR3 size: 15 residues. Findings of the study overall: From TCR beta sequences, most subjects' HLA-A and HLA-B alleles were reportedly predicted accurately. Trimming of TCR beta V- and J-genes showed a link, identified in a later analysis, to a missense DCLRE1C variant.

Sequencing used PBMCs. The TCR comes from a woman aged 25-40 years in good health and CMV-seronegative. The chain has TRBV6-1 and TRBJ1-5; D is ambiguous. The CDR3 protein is CASSESGRMSQPQHF. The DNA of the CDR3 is TGTGCCAGCAGTGAAAGCGGCAGAATGAGTCAGCCCCAGCATTTT.